This record concerns one TCR beta chain sequence. The CDR3 has 14 amino acids. The germline V gene encodes CDR1 SGHRS and CDR2 YFSETQ. Trimming removed 2 bases at V and 4 bases at J, with 12 bases between. This specimen comes from a study of cytomegalovirus exposure and HLA in healthy donors. Data came from immunoSEQ multiplex PCR; TCRdb stores just in-frame clones and leaves some out. Among some 63,000 clones listed, roughly 90% were seen once. The receptor comes from a woman between 18 and 29 years old in good health and CMV-seronegative. V gene TRBV5-1 combines with J gene TRBJ1-2; maybe TRBD1 (5 bases). Sequencing was performed on PBMCs. CDR3 DNA: TGCGCCAGCAGCTTCCTGGACACGTCCTATGGCTACACCTTC. It yields the protein CASSFLDTSYGYTF.